The clone carrying this TCR beta chain was recorded once. The data derive from a study of T cell changes during pregnancy in multiple sclerosis. Clones were read by immunoSEQ multiplex PCR, and TCRdb kept only the in-frame ones, dropping some. The sample lists some 51,000 clones, about 94% occurring once. This clonotype originated in a female donor with multiple sclerosis, enrolled in a pregnancy study. This sample comprised CD8+ T cells from peripheral blood mononuclear cells, obtained in the first trimester of pregnancy.

The CDR3 protein is CASSQATGIAYEQYF. In DNA form, the CDR3 reads TGCGCCAGCAGCCAAGCAACCGGGATAGCCTACGAGCAGTACTTC. This chain links TRBV4-3 with TRBJ2-7, with D tentatively TRBD2 (5 bases). Germline V gene data show CDR1 as LGHNA and CDR2 as YSLEER. V was shortened by 1 base and J by 2 bases, with 12 bases between the two germline ends. The CDR3 runs to 15 residues.